The 28 T cell receptor beta chains given below trace back to one sample, sequenced in a study of T cell responses to AZD1222 COVID-19 vaccine. The table came from immunoSEQ multiplex PCR; TCRdb's copy has only in-frame clones and leaves some out. The sample holds about 100,000 clones; around 87% are singletons and the top ten take 3.5% to 4.5%. Specimen: peripheral blood, collected on day 0 of MenACWY control vaccination. Receptor source: an adult in good health.

The chain is built from TRBV28 and TRBJ1-1, with D hard to call. V was clipped by 6 bases and J by 3 bases, with 17 bases between them. The V gene's germline CDR1 is MDHEN and CDR2 SYDVKM. The CDR3 totals 15 residues. DNA of the CDR3: TGTGCCAGCAGCGGTAATGGAGTCGGGGACACTGAAGCTTTCTTT. Translation: CASSGNGVGDTEAFF.

The rearrangement links TRBV13 to TRBJ2-2; D is uncertain. Germline-derived CDR1 and CDR2 are PRHDT and FYEKMQ (reference sequence). Between the trimmed V and J ends, which lost 5 bases and 1 base, there was a span of 5 bases. The CDR3 runs 13 residues. The CDR3 sequence is CASSRLNTGELFF. Here the CDR3 DNA reads TGTGCCAGCAGCCGACTGAACACCGGGGAGCTGTTTTTT.

The rearrangement links TRBV6-5 to TRBJ1-6, with D possibly matching TRBD1 (5 bases). The CDR3 loop spans 13 amino acids. CDR1 and CDR2 from the germline V gene are MNHEY and SVGAGI. V lost 6 bases, J lost 6 bases, and 9 bases lay in between. The CDR3 nucleotides read TGTGCCAGCAGACTCGGGGCTAATTCACCCCTCCACTTT. This translates into CASRLGANSPLHF.

This clone was seen a handful of times. The V call is TRBV5-1, the J call TRBJ1-2; 7 bases map to TRBD1. The CDR3 is 15 amino acids. Trimming removed 3 bases from V and 3 bases from J; junction bases left unmatched: 8. Germline CDR1 reads SGHRS; CDR2 reads YFSETQ. DNA for the CDR3: TGCGCCAGCAGCTACGGGCAGGGGGAACACTATGGCTACACCTTC. Translation gives CASSYGQGEHYGYTF. Full variable domain (rest looked up from reference TRBV5-1 and TRBJ1-2): KAGVTQTPRYLIKTRGQQVTLSCSPISGHRSVSWYQQTPGQGLQFLFEYFSETQRNKGNFPGRFSGRQFSNSRSEMNVSTLELGDSALYLCASSYGQGEHYGYTFGSGTRLTVV.

This chain links TRBV5-1 with TRBJ2-2; D not certain. Trimming stripped 2 bases from V and 1 base from J, with 3 bases between. The CDR3 has 13 amino acids. Germline CDR1 reads SGHRS; CDR2 reads YFSETQ. CDR3 residues: CASSFKNTGELFF. The CDR3 DNA sequence: TGCGCCAGCAGCTTCAAGAACACCGGGGAGCTGTTTTTT.

The chain recombines TRBV24-1 with TRBJ1-2; D gene uncertain. Deletions cut 2 bases from V and 8 bases from J, with 8 bases between. The CDR3 runs 12 residues. CDR1 is KGHDR, CDR2 SFDVKD, per germline. CDR3 region: CATSDSSVGYTF. CDR3 DNA: TGTGCCACCAGTGATTCTTCTGTGGGCTACACCTTC.

This chain connects TRBV6-2 or TRBV6-3 to TRBJ2-7, with D tentatively TRBD1 (6 bases). Germline loops: CDR1 MNHEY, CDR2 SVGEGT. With 2 bases removed from V and 4 bases from J, the gap between germline ends came to 12 bases. The CDR3 runs 14 residues. CDR3 coding DNA: TGTGCCAGCAGTTACGAACAGGGTGCATACGAGCAGTACTTC. Translation: CASSYEQGAYEQYF.

The genes are TRBV19 and TRBJ2-5, with D tentatively TRBD1 or TRBD2 (5 bases each). The V end was cut by 4 bases, the J end by 2 bases, with 8 bases between. Germline CDR1 is LNHDA and CDR2 is SQIVND (reference sequence). The CDR3 is 13 residues long. In DNA, the CDR3 is TGTGCCAGTAGTAACGAGGGGCAAGAGACCCAGTACTTC. It translates to CASSNEGQETQYF.

The V and J genes are TRBV29-1 and TRBJ2-1, with 10 bases aligning to TRBD1. Germline V gene lookup returns CDR1 SQVTM and CDR2 ANQGSEA. The junction had 9 bases not matched to a gene; V was cut back by 7 bases and J by 9 bases. CDR3 size: 13 residues. CDR3 bases: TGCAGCGCTACCGGGACAGGGGATGGTGAGCAGTTCTTC. It translates to CSATGTGDGEQFF.

The chain uses TRBV6-2 or TRBV6-3 and TRBJ1-2; TRBD1 matches at 9 bases. V gave up 6 bases and J gave up 8 bases; unmatched junction bases: 7. The CDR3 has 13 amino acids. The germline V gene has CDR1 MNHEY and CDR2 SVGEGT. CDR3: CASRPTGGEGYTF. In DNA, the CDR3 is TGTGCCAGCAGGCCTACAGGGGGCGAAGGCTACACCTTC.

V usage is TRBV28 and J usage is TRBJ2-5, with D possibly matching TRBD2 (6 bases). Trimming left V 4 bases short and J 5 bases short, with 11 bases between. The CDR3 runs 13 residues. CDR1 MDHEN and CDR2 SYDVKM come from the germline V gene. CDR3: CASSSGVRETQYF. CDR3 bases: TGTGCCAGCAGTTCGGGGGTACGGGAGACCCAGTACTTC.

On this clone: The sample contains more than one DNA sequence encoding this CDR3. The V gene is TRBV11-2, the J gene TRBJ1-1; 7 bases map to TRBD1. Trimming cost V 4 bases and J 2 bases; bases outside gene matches: 4. The CDR3 covers 14 residues. Germline V gene lookup returns CDR1 SGHAT and CDR2 FQNNGV. CDR3 DNA: TGTGCCAGCAGCTCCTACAGGGGAAACACTGAAGCTTTCTTT. Protein sequence: CASSSYRGNTEAFF. The full variable domain, its missing parts supplied by reference TRBV11-2 and TRBJ1-1, is EAGVAQSPRYKIIEKRQSVAFWCNPISGHATLYWYQQILGQGPKLLIQFQNNGVVDDSQLPKDRFSAERLKGVDSTLKIQPAKLEDSAVYLCASSSYRGNTEAFFGQGTRLTVV.

CDR3 sequence (DNA): TGTGCCTGGAGTGTACTGTTATGGGGTCTCTCTGGAAACACCATATATTTT. The encoded protein is CAWSVLLWGLSGNTIYF. The V and J genes are TRBV30 and TRBJ1-3; no reliable D call. This CDR3 comprises 17 residues. V was cut by 0 bases and J by 0 bases, with 15 bases left in between. The germline V gene has CDR1 GTSNPN and CDR2 SVGIG (reference sequence).

This rearrangement joins TRBV19 to TRBJ2-5, with a weak D call TRBD1 (6 bases). The CDR3 totals 16 residues. V dropped 4 bases and J dropped 1 base, with 16 bases sitting between them. In germline, CDR1 is LNHDA, CDR2 SQIVND (reference sequence). The DNA for the CDR3 is TGTGCCAGTAGTAACCCCAGGGGTTGGGGCCAAGAGACCCAGTACTTC. It codes for CASSNPRGWGQETQYF.

This chain uses TRBV27 with TRBJ2-3, with 7 bases identical to TRBD1. Germline-derived CDR1 and CDR2 are MNHEY and SMNVEV (reference sequence). CDR3 length: 13 amino acids. Germline trimming cut 6 bases from V and 7 bases from J; bases unmatched to any gene: 7. DNA of the CDR3: TGTGCCAGCAGCCAGACAGGGTCAAATACGCAGTATTTT. It specifies CASSQTGSNTQYF.

V and J are TRBV7-9 and TRBJ1-4; 9 nucleotides line up with TRBD1. The CDR3 is 13 residues long. With V trimmed by 9 bases and J by 8 bases, 7 bases remained unmatched. Germline loops: CDR1 SEHNR, CDR2 FQNEAQ (reference sequence). The CDR3 is CASTGTGREKLFF. In DNA form, the CDR3 reads TGTGCCAGTACCGGGACAGGGCGGGAAAAACTGTTTTTT.

J is TRBJ1-2 and V is TRBV28; 7 nucleotides align to TRBD1. The junction had 5 bases not matched to a gene; V was cut back by 6 bases and J by 4 bases. This CDR3 spans 13 amino acids. Germline assignment: CDR1 MDHEN and CDR2 SYDVKM. The CDR3 spells CASRQGVLYGYTF. CDR3 sequence (DNA): TGTGCCAGCAGGCAGGGGGTTCTCTATGGCTACACCTTC.

This rearrangement joins TRBV28 to TRBJ2-7, with D perhaps TRBD1 (5 bases). There are 16 residues in the CDR3. In germline, CDR1 is MDHEN, CDR2 SYDVKM. Trimming took off 5 bases at V and 5 bases at J, with 22 bases between the two ends. As DNA, the CDR3 is TGTGCCAGCAGTGAGGCAGCTGGGGCCACCCTGGACGAGCAGTACTTC. Amino acids: CASSEAAGATLDEQYF.

The chain combines TRBV9 with TRBJ2-3; 8 bases are shared with TRBD2. The CDR3 length is 16 residues. The germline V gene encodes CDR1 SGDLS and CDR2 YYNGEE. The junction had 7 bases not matched to a gene; V was cut back by 2 bases and J by 2 bases. The CDR3 bases are TGTGCCAGCAGCGTGGGACTAGAGGGAATCACAGATACGCAGTATTTT. Translating gives CASSVGLEGITDTQYF.

This chain uses TRBV28 with TRBJ1-6; 10 bases match TRBD1. Looked up from germline, CDR1 is MDHEN and CDR2 is SYDVKM. This CDR3 region has 15 residues. V was clipped by 6 bases and J by 4 bases; unmatched bases: 3. The CDR3 DNA reads TGTGCCAGCAGCGGGGGACAGGGGTATAATTCACCCCTCCACTTT. Protein product: CASSGGQGYNSPLHF.

The genes are TRBV6-5 and TRBJ2-1; D uncertain. The V and J ends lost 8 bases and 10 bases respectively, with 21 bases between them. This CDR3 is built from 14 residues. Germline V lookup: CDR1 MNHEY, CDR2 SVGAGI. CDR3 loop: CASAVQVTVGEQFF. The CDR3 region has the DNA TGTGCCAGCGCCGTGCAGGTCACGGTCGGGGAGCAGTTCTTC.

The chain employs TRBV29-1 and TRBJ2-6, with D unresolved. Trimming removed 1 base from V and 0 bases from J, with 1 base in between. Germline V lookup: CDR1 SQVTM, CDR2 ANQGSEA. The CDR3 is made up of 13 amino acids. This CDR3 reads CSVEGSGANVLTF. Here the CDR3 DNA reads TGCAGCGTTGAAGGCTCTGGGGCCAACGTCCTGACTTTC. The variable domain in full, completed from reference TRBV29-1 and TRBJ2-6, reads SAVISQKPSRDICQRGTSLTIQCQVDSQVTMMFWYRQQPGQSLTLIATANQGSEATYESGFVIDKFPISRPNLTFSTLTVSNMSPEDSSIYLCSVEGSGANVLTFGAGSRLTVL.

This chain connects TRBV6-2 or TRBV6-3 to TRBJ1-6, with unresolved D. The CDR3 covers 13 residues. Trimming cost V 3 bases and J 7 bases, with 7 bases left between them. CDR1 is MNHEY, CDR2 SVGEGT, per germline. The CDR3 bases are TGTGCCAGCAGTTATTTCAGGAATTCACCCCTCCACTTT. The encoded protein is CASSYFRNSPLHF.

The rearrangement joins TRBV18 to TRBJ2-5, with D tentatively TRBD1 or TRBD2 (5 bases each). CDR1 is KGHSH, CDR2 LQKENI, per germline. The CDR3 has 15 residues. The V and J ends lost 0 bases and 3 bases respectively, with 11 bases between them. CDR3 bases: TGTGCCAGCTCACCACCGGGAGACAGTAAAGAGACCCAGTACTTC. Translating it yields CASSPPGDSKETQYF.

The chain has TRBV20-1 and TRBJ2-3; 14 nucleotides agree with TRBD2. The CDR3 sequence is 16 residues long. Germline V gives CDR1 DFQATT, CDR2 SNEGSKA (reference sequence). V shed 3 bases and J 4 bases; nucleotides not matched to a gene: 6. The CDR3 loop reads CSASRLAGGPPDTQYF. CDR3 DNA sequence: TGCAGTGCTAGTAGACTAGCGGGAGGGCCGCCAGATACGCAGTATTTT.

This chain joins TRBV10-3 and TRBJ2-7; no clear D gene. V was clipped by 6 bases and J by 6 bases, with 15 bases between them. In germline, CDR1 is ENHRY, CDR2 SYGVKD. The CDR3 length is 13 residues. Written as DNA, the CDR3 is TGTGCCATCAGCCCAGGTGGGCCGGCCGAGCAGTACTTC. Protein sequence: CAISPGGPAEQYF.

The V and J genes are TRBV9 and TRBJ2-3, with 12 bases that match TRBD2. The CDR3 has 15 amino acids. V lost 3 bases to trimming and J lost 3 bases; unmatched junction nucleotides: 2. Per germline, CDR1 SGDLS and CDR2 YYNGEE. The chain's CDR3 is CASSGGLAGTDTQYF. The CDR3 DNA reads TGTGCCAGCAGCGGAGGACTAGCGGGAACAGATACGCAGTATTTT.

This clone was counted between two and nine times. This chain links TRBV2 with TRBJ1-5; TRBD1 agrees at 11 bases. Germline values: CDR1 SNHLY, CDR2 FYNNEI. J gave up 2 bases and V 8 bases, and 5 bases lay outside the gene matches. This CDR3 comprises 15 residues. The chain's CDR3 is CASRTGGQGNQPQHF. The CDR3 DNA reads as TGTGCCAGCCGGACAGGGGGCCAGGGCAATCAGCCCCAGCATTTT.